This T cell receptor beta chain was sequenced for a study of blood T cell repertoires in COVID-19. On the study more broadly: PBMCs, B-cell-depleted T cells, or T cells were the source of the cDNA or gDNA that made up the material.

Those enrolled in Seattle joined during active infection and were followed longitudinally afterward. The germline CDR1 and CDR2 sequences are MDHEN and SYDVKM. The CDR3 covers 15 residues. The V end lost 8 bases, the J end lost 2 bases, and 17 bases lay between the germline ends. In the authors' methods: Amplification from reference gene primers served as the basis for estimated nucleated cell counts. Profiling relied on immunoSEQ multiplex PCR, and the TCRdb table lists in-frame clones only, not all of them. The DNA was the basis for D and trimming; V, J and clone size are from that table. The data hold about 140,000 clones, with 84% observed a single time.

This clonotype originated in a man aged 25-40 years with COVID-19, enrolled during active disease. V usage is TRBV28 and J usage is TRBJ2-3; tentatively, D is TRBD2 (6 bases). Material for sequencing was peripheral blood. Here the CDR3 reads CASSYGTSDTDTQYF. Here the CDR3 DNA reads TGTGCCAGCTCCTACGGGACTTCCGACACAGATACGCAGTATTTT. Combining the CDR3 with reference TRBV28 and TRBJ2-3 gives the whole variable domain DVKVTQSSRYLVKRTGEKVFLECVQDMDHENMFWYRQDPGLGLRLIYFSYDVKMKEKGDIPEGYSVSREKKERFSLILESASTNQTSMYLCASSYGTSDTDTQYFGPGTRLTVL.